This entry describes one T cell receptor (beta chain). The specificity of this receptor is unknown. No much larger clone is present one base from it, and per-base qualities are unavailable. The cohort consisted of 666 healthy bone marrow donors. Cohort members were all nominally healthy when sampled, although unrecorded immune exposures were likely present. The donor tested CMV seropositive, placing the donor among the 289 seropositive members of the cohort. A peripheral blood sample was collected from each donor, and TCR beta sequencing was performed on peripheral blood mononuclear cells. Genomic DNA extraction from the blood cell samples was performed with the Qiagen DNeasy Blood Extraction Kit. The library relied on the immunoSEQ multiplex PCR assay. For the multiplex PCR, a mixture combining 60 forward primers for TCR Vbeta segments and 13 reverse primers for TCR Jbeta segments was used. A multiplex PCR assay on genomic DNA amplified the CDR3 region of rearranged TCR beta genes. On the Illumina HiSeq System, the amplified TCR beta libraries were sequenced as 87-base-pair reads. In the original analysis: In a later analysis, 70 million to 95 million unique TCR beta chains were counted across the roughly 610 repertoires, and roughly 11 million of these chains were shared by at least two donors. Raw reads were error-corrected and collapsed into unique sequences with a nearest-neighbor algorithm that merged closely related sequences to remove PCR and sequencing errors. To assign V, D and J gene segments, CDR3 sequences were aligned to IMGT reference sequences. For a sequence to be retained, at least a six-nucleotide match to both a V gene segment and a J gene segment was required. Rearrangements were called productive when the CDR3 lacked stop codons and stayed in frame with V and J; all others were non-productive. Following IMGT convention, CDR3 was defined as the stretch from the second conserved V-encoded cysteine to the conserved J-encoded phenylalanine. Sequences without an unambiguous match to a single V gene segment were excluded from the earlier analysis of almost 600 of the donors. An earlier analysis of some 610 of the donors called V segments functional above 56.7% productive rearrangements and segregating when the between-donor standard deviation exceeded 5%. A statistical classification framework was built to diagnose cytomegalovirus status from the catalog of TCR beta chain sequences. In a later analysis, TCR nucleotide sequences were compared against IMGT/GENE-DB human TR gene sequences so that V and J genes could be assigned. In a later analysis, CDR3 sequences and most-parsimonious VDJ recombination scenarios were assigned using the TCRdist pipeline. In a later analysis, each TCR beta chain was defined by its CDR3 amino acid sequence together with its V-gene family, and reads lacking a unique V-gene family were excluded. To address suspected cross-contamination and a sequencing artifact, a later analysis removed some 620 highly shared, low-generation-probability nucleotide sequences. A later analysis calculated a clonal expansion index for each public chain from normalized within-repertoire ranks of inferred template counts. In a later analysis, generation probabilities were computed with a VDJ recombination model fitted to out-of-frame rearrangements, and the resulting probabilities were checked against IGoR. In a later analysis, hypergeometric tests were used to score TCR-TCR, TCR-HLA and TCR-CMV co-occurrence, with a repertoire-size bias correction applied to TCR pairs. False discovery rates were estimated in a later analysis by permuting HLA or CMV assignments 20 times. In a later analysis, co-occurring TCRs were grouped using DBSCAN, with TCRdist sequence similarity added in when clustering inside HLA-allele-positive subsets. Repertoires with fewer than 30,000 or more than 120,000 public chains, plus five repertoires with anomalous nucleotide sharing, were excluded from co-occurrence clustering. This immuneACCESS table, as held by TCRdb, lists in-frame sequences with V and J called but not all clones. Of the missing ones, under half trace to an unresolved V gene in checked studies; the others have no known cause. Clone size and V and J calls were adopted from that table, with D and trimming inferred from the DNA. Recorded for this sample are about 110,000 clones; 70% to 85% of them occurred a single time. About 6.8% of the sample belongs to the ten largest clones.

The data belong to a study of cytomegalovirus exposure and HLA in healthy donors (TCRdb year 2017). Regarding the complete study: According to an earlier analysis of 587 of the donors, about 179 million T cells yielded roughly 110 million unique TCR beta sequences and about 300 Gb of sequence data. Rather than drawing on any new phenotypic data, the later analysis identified candidate immune exposures from TCR beta sequences and the way those sequences occurred across donors. Along with the approximately 650-subject first cohort, a separate validation cohort of some 130 different subjects was used. Typing coverage differed by locus: A, B, C, DRB1 and DQB1 were typed in roughly 620-640 donors, DQA1 in roughly 510, DPA1 in 606, and DPB1 in approximately 450. All discovery cohort repertoires had been generated using a single sequencing platform. Both class I and class II loci were covered by HLA typing, at four-digit resolution. The study was designed to test whether signatures of past pathogen exposure could be identified by cataloging public T cell receptors. Donor age, sex, ethnicity and CMV serostatus were collected together with the repertoire data. Approximately 300 gigabases of sequencing data and around 90 million unique TCR sequences made up an early release that covered 500 to 650 HLA-typed donors. Among the roughly 400 genotyped donors, approximately 76% belonged to the genetic ancestry cluster associated with self-reported Caucasian donors. High-throughput TCR immunosequencing, statistical association of individual TCRs with disease status, and machine learning were combined to predict cytomegalovirus infection status. An earlier analysis of 500 to 750 of the donors applied high-throughput TCR beta sequencing to assess whether each TCR beta V gene segment acted as functional or pseudogenic. A later genetic analysis took genome-wide SNP genotypes for about 65% of the roughly 670 donors and used that subset as a discovery cohort. The study used immunosequencing to profile the T cell repertoires of 600 to 850 subjects and linked those repertoires to cytomegalovirus serostatus. A later analysis re-examined previously published TCR beta repertoires from hundreds of donors and added high-resolution HLA genotyping to investigate patterns of TCR occurrence. Four to six DR-DQ haplotypes were handled as single units for association and clustering, since linkage in the cohort was strong. Among 398 genotyped donors of the cohort, an average of about 240,000 unique TCR beta nucleotide sequences were sequenced per donor, 15% to 20% of them non-productive.

The paper as a whole reports these results and caveats: Compared with equally common non-associated chains, HLA-associated TCR beta chains in a later analysis were more clonally expanded and had lower generation probabilities. The classifier was reported to diagnose cytomegalovirus status with high specificity and sensitivity in both the original cohort and the validation cohort. A cluster of highly shared sequence variants was judged likely to be a technical artifact of the sequencing pipeline. A further reported finding was that TCR beta sequences accurately predicted the HLA-A and HLA-B alleles for most subjects in the first cohort. According to the authors, the approach could potentially be generalized to other disease states and immunological phenotypes. In a later analysis, 15,000 to 20,000 TCR beta sequences were associated with specific HLA alleles at a false discovery rate of 0.05. In vitro tests confirmed that three of the cytomegalovirus-associated TCR beta chains recognize cytomegalovirus antigens. Correlated functional status among segregating V segments might reflect linkage disequilibrium, but an unknown experimental factor could not be ruled out. Several of the top co-occurrence clusters appeared to be linked to parvovirus B19, influenza, CMV and Epstein-Barr virus, according to a later analysis. Compared with the approximately 710-donor mean, donors in an Asian-associated ancestry cluster had fewer N-insertions in productive TCRs, according to a later genetic analysis. The study gave a list of about 150 TCR beta chains associated with cytomegalovirus. Because counts were too low, roughly 18 rarely observed V segments, including chromosome 9 orphons, were left out of the earlier analysis of a few hundred of the donors. In a later analysis, TCR association rates were found to vary across HLA loci, with the most associated TCRs seen for DRB1 alleles and the fewest for HLA-C alleles. Most TCR sequences were observed very rarely across donors, whereas some public TCRs were present in many individuals. HLA typing was unavailable for some donors at each locus, so association tests used only the typed subset. When HLA alleles, especially DR and DQ, strongly co-occurred, TCR associations were difficult to assign to individual alleles. The only immune exposure information available for the cohort was CMV serostatus. In a later analysis, most CMV-associated TCR beta chains were found to appear HLA-restricted, with HLA associations seemingly driven largely by CMV exposure. Sequencing depth was assumed to be roughly uniform across donors in the presence/absence analyses, though that assumption may not hold. Only TCR beta chains were sequenced in this cohort, and the absence of alpha or paired-chain data limited detectable features. In an earlier analysis of some 640 of the donors, most TCR beta V segments were observed in productive rearrangements about 87% or about 30% of the time, broadly matching IMGT annotations. V-gene and J-gene trimming of TCR beta chains was associated with a missense DCLRE1C variant in a later genetic analysis, and the association was replicated in an independent cohort.

This sequence originates from a man aged 25-45 years in good health and CMV-seropositive. The specimen sequenced was PBMCs.

The nucleotide sequence is TGTGCCAGCAGCTTAGCGCCCGACAGGGGGACCGAGCAGTACTTC. Translation gives CASSLAPDRGTEQYF. Recombination linked TRBV7-6 to TRBJ2-7; 9 bases in between match TRBD1. Trimming removed 0 bases from V and 6 bases from J; the gene matches leave 6 bases unexplained. The CDR3 runs 15 residues from the cysteine to the phenylalanine. Only CDR3 DNA is held: 45 bases, read in frame from base 1. CDR1 SGHVS and CDR2 FNYEAQ were looked up in the germline V gene.